These 9 T cell receptor beta chains share one sample of origin, sequenced in a study of graft-versus-host responses after intestinal transplantation. Assay used: immunoSEQ multiplex PCR; TCRdb lists only in-frame clones, some missing. In the table there are 35,000 to 45,000 clones, about 96% of which are singletons. Antigen specificity for these receptors is unknown. The sequences come from unstimulated CD8+ T cells sorted from spleen or lymph node cells, collected before transplant. These receptor sequences come from a human donor who was the organ donor for an intestinal transplant.

The genes are TRBV2 and TRBJ2-3, with TRBD2 identical over 10 bases. The CDR3 spans 16 residues. The germline CDR1 and CDR2 sequences are SNHLY and FYNNEI. V trimming: 3 bases; J trimming: 0 bases; junction bases outside the gene matches: 3. CDR3 protein: CASSESSGGSTDTQYF. The CDR3 DNA follows: TGTGCCAGCAGTGAGTCTAGCGGGGGTAGCACAGATACGCAGTATTTT.

This rearrangement joins TRBV7-9 to TRBJ2-5, with a possible D match to TRBD1 (6 bases). V lost 2 bases to trimming and J lost 5 bases, with 12 bases between them. In germline, CDR1 is SEHNR, CDR2 FQNEAQ (reference sequence). This CDR3 region has 14 residues. CDR3 region: CASSLTGFLETQYF. The DNA of the CDR3 is TGTGCCAGCAGCTTAACAGGGTTCCTCGAGACCCAGTACTTC. Combining the CDR3 with reference TRBV7-9 and TRBJ2-5 gives the whole variable domain DTGVSQNPRHKITKRGQNVTFRCDPISEHNRLYWYRQTLGQGPEFLTYFQNEAQLEKSRLLSDRFSAERPKGSFSTLEIQRTEQGDSAMYLCASSLTGFLETQYFGPGTRLLVL.

This chain uses TRBV11-3 with TRBJ1-5; the D gene is possibly TRBD1 (6 bases). CDR3 length equals 13 residues. V lost 5 bases and J 7 bases, leaving 12 bases between the germline ends. The germline CDR1 and CDR2 sequences are SGHNT and YENEEA. CDR3 nucleotides: TGTGCCAGCAGCCCGGGGGCAGGGCAGCCCCAGCATTTT. It translates to CASSPGAGQPQHF.

The chain is built from TRBV7-9 and TRBJ1-2; 7 bases line up with TRBD1. This CDR3 has 14 amino acids. The junction had 5 bases not matched to a gene; V was cut back by 5 bases and J by 2 bases. Germline CDR1 SEHNR, CDR2 FQNEAQ (reference sequence). The DNA for the CDR3 is TGTGCCAGCAGCCCCCCGACAGGGAACTATGGCTACACCTTC. Amino acids: CASSPPTGNYGYTF.

The CDR3 sequence: CASSGGRTTTYNSPLHF. The CDR3 DNA sequence: TGTGCCAGCAGCGGAGGAAGGACAACGACTTATAATTCACCCCTCCACTTT. The J gene is TRBJ1-6, the V gene TRBV2; perhaps TRBD1 as D (5 bases). The CDR3 length is 17 residues. With 6 bases removed from V and 4 bases from J, the gap between germline ends came to 19 bases. Germline V gene sequence: CDR1 SNHLY, CDR2 FYNNEI.

This rearrangement joins TRBV18 to TRBJ1-4; 7 bases are a match to TRBD1. The CDR3 is 17 amino acids. The V and J ends lost 3 bases and 2 bases, in that order; junction bases with no gene match: 9. Per germline, CDR1 KGHSH and CDR2 LQKENI. The CDR3 DNA reads as TGTGCCAGCTCACCGCAGGGGGAAGGGGAGACTAATGAAAAACTGTTTTTT. It codes for CASSPQGEGETNEKLFF. The full variable domain, in which reference TRBV18 and TRBJ1-4 provide the parts outside the CDR3, is NAGVMQNPRHLVRRRGQEARLRCSPMKGHSHVYWYRQLPEEGLKFMVYLQKENIIDESGMPKERFSAEFPKEGPSILRIQQVVRGDSAAYFCASSPQGEGETNEKLFFGSGTQLSVL.

The genes are TRBV9 and TRBJ1-1; possible D gene TRBD1, 5 bases. The CDR3 is made up of 12 amino acids. The ends were cut back, 3 bases at V and 5 bases at J, with 8 bases in the middle. The germline gives CDR1 SGDLS, CDR2 YYNGEE. The CDR3 DNA reads as TGTGCCAGCAGCGATGGGGGGACTGAAGCTTTCTTT. Translating it yields CASSDGGTEAFF. Complete variable domain (other parts from reference TRBV9 and TRBJ1-1): DSGVTQTPKHLITATGQRVTLRCSPRSGDLSVYWYQQSLDQGLQFLIQYYNGEERAKGNILERFSAQQFPDLHSELNLSSLELGDSALYFCASSDGGTEAFFGQGTRLTVV.

This chain uses TRBV6-1 with TRBJ2-5; D remains unclear. CDR1 MNHNS and CDR2 SASEGT come from the germline V gene. The V and J ends lost 10 bases and 2 bases respectively, with 8 bases between them. The length of the CDR3 is 11 residues. The chain's CDR3 is CATRGQETQYF. The CDR3 nucleotides are TGTGCCACCAGAGGTCAAGAGACCCAGTACTTC.

V usage is TRBV5-6 and J usage is TRBJ2-7; perhaps TRBD1 as D (6 bases). The length of the CDR3 is 13 residues. The germline V gene has CDR1 SGHDT and CDR2 YYEEEE. Trimming took off 3 bases at V and 3 bases at J, with 10 bases between the two ends. The CDR3 protein is CASSWDTSYEQYF. CDR3 nucleotides: TGTGCCAGCAGCTGGGACACGAGCTACGAGCAGTACTTC.